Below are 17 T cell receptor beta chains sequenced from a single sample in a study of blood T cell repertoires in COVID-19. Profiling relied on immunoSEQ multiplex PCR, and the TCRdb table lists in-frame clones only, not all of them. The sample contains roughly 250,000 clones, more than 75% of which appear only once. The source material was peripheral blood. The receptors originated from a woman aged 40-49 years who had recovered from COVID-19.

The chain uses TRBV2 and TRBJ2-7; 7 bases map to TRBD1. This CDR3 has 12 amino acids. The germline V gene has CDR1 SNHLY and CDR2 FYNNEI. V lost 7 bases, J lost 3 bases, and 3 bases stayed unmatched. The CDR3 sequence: CASTGTVYEQYF. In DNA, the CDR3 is TGTGCCAGCACCGGGACAGTCTACGAGCAGTACTTC.

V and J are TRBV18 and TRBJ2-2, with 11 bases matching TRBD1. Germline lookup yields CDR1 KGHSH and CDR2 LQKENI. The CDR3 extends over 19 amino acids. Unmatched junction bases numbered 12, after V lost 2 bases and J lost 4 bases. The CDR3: CASSPRPPGQGAGTGELFF. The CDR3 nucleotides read TGTGCCAGCTCACCAAGGCCCCCAGGACAGGGGGCCGGCACCGGGGAGCTGTTTTTT.

The CDR3 nucleotides read TGTGCCAGCAGCCCAGCGGGAGGGCCCAATGAGCAGTTCTTC. Translated, it gives CASSPAGGPNEQFF. The chain is built from TRBV7-3 and TRBJ2-1; 10 bases are a match to TRBD2. With 5 bases clipped from V and 6 bases from J, the junction kept 4 bases outside the gene matches. Germline V gives CDR1 SGHTA, CDR2 FQGTGA. CDR3 length: 14 residues.

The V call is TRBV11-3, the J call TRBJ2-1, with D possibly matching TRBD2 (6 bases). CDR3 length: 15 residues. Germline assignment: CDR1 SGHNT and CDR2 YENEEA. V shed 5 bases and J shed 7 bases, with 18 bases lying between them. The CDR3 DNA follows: TGTGCCAGCAGCCCCCTGCGCCCCCGGGGGAATGAGCAGTTCTTC. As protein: CASSPLRPRGNEQFF. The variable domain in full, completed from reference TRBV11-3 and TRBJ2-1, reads EAGVVQSPRYKIIEKKQPVAFWCNPISGHNTLYWYLQNLGQGPELLIRYENEEAVDDSQLPKDRFSAERLKGVDSTLKIQPAELGDSAVYLCASSPLRPRGNEQFFGPGTRLTVL.

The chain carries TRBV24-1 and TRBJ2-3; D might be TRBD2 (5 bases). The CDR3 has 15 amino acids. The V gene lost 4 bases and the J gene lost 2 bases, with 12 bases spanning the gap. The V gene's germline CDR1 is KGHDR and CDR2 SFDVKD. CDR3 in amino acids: CATSEGGSPTDTQYF. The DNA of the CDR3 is TGTGCCACCAGTGAGGGCGGGTCCCCCACAGATACGCAGTATTTT.

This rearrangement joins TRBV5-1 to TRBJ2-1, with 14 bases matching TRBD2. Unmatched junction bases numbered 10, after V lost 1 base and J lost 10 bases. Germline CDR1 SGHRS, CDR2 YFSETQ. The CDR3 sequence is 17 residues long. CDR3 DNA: TGCGCCAGCAGCTTGACGGCCGGGACTAGCGGGAGTAGGGAGCAGTTCTTC. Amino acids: CASSLTAGTSGSREQFF.

The chain's CDR3 is CATLAADTQYF. DNA for the CDR3: TGTGCCACCCTAGCGGCAGATACGCAGTATTTT. The genes are TRBV10-3 and TRBJ2-3, with 7 positions matching TRBD2. Germline values: CDR1 ENHRY, CDR2 SYGVKD. J gave up 4 bases and V 10 bases, and 2 bases lay outside the gene matches. CDR3 length equals 11 residues.

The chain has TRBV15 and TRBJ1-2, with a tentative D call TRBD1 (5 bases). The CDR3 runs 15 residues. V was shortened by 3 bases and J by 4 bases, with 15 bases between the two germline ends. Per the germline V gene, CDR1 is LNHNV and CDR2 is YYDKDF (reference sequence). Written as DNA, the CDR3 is TGTGCCACCAGCAGCGCTCCGGAGGGGATCTATGGCTACACCTTC. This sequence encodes CATSSAPEGIYGYTF.

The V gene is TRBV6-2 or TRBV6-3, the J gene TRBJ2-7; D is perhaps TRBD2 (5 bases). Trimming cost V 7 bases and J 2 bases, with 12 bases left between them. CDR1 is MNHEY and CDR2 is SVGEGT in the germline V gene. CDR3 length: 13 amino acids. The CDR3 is CASTPSGAYEQYF. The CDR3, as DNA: TGTGCCAGCACCCCGTCCGGGGCCTACGAGCAGTACTTC.

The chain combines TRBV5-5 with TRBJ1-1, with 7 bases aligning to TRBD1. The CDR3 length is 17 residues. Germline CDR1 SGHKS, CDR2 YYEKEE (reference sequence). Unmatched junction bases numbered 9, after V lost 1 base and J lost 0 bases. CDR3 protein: CASSLWAGTALNTEAFF. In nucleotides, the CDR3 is TGTGCCAGCAGCTTGTGGGCCGGGACAGCTTTGAACACTGAAGCTTTCTTT.

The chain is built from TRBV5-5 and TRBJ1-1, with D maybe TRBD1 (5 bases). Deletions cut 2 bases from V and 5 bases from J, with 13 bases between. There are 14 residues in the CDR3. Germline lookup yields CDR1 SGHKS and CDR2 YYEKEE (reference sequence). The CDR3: CASSLGYGGTEAFF. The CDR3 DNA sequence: TGTGCCAGCAGCTTAGGCTACGGGGGGACTGAAGCTTTCTTT.

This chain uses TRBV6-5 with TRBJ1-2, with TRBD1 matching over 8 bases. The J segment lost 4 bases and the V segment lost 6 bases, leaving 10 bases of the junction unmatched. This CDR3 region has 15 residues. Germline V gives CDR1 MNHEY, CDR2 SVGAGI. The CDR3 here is CASSTRDRPTYGYTF. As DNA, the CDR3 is TGTGCCAGCAGCACGCGGGACAGGCCGACCTATGGCTACACCTTC.

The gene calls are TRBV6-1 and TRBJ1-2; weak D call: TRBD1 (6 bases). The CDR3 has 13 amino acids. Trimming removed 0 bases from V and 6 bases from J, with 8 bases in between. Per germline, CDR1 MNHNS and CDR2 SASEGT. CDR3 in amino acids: CASSEAHRDGYTF. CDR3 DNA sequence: TGTGCCAGCAGTGAAGCGCACAGGGATGGCTACACCTTC.

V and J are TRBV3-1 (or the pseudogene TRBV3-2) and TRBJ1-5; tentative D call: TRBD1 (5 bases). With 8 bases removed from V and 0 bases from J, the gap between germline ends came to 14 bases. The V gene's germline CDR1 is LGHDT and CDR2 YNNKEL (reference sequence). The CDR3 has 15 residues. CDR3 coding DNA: TGTGCCAGCGGAGGGATTGACAGTAGCAATCAGCCCCAGCATTTT. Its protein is CASGGIDSSNQPQHF.

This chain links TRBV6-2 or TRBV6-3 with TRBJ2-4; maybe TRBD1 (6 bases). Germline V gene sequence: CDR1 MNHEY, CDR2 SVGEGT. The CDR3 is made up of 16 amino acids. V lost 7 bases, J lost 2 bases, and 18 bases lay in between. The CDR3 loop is CASTPRGRGPKNIQYF. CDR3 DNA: TGTGCCAGCACCCCCCGAGGCAGGGGTCCCAAAAACATTCAGTACTTC.

CDR3 residues: CASSGLAPNTGELFF. Written as DNA, the CDR3 is TGTGCCAGCAGCGGACTAGCGCCCAACACCGGGGAGCTGTTTTTT. V is TRBV28 and J is TRBJ2-2; TRBD2 matches at 9 bases. The CDR3 spans 15 residues. From germline, CDR1 is MDHEN and CDR2 SYDVKM. The trim removed 6 bases at V and 2 bases at J, leaving 4 bases unmatched.

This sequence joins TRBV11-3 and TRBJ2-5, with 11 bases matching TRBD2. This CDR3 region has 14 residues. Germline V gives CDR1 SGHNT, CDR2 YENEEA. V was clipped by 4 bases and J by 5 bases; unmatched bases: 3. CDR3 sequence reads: CASSSRTSGETQYF. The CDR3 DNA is TGTGCCAGCAGCTCCCGGACTAGCGGGGAGACCCAGTACTTC.